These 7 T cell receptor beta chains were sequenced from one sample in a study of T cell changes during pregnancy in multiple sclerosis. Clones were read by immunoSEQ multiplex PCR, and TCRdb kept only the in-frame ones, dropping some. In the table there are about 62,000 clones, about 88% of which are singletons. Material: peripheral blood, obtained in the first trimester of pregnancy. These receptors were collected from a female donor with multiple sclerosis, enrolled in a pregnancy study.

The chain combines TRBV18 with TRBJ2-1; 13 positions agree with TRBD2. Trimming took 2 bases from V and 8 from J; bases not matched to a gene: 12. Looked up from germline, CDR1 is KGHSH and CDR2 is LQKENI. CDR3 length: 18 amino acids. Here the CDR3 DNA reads TGTGCCAGCTCACCATCCAGAATAGGACTAGCGGGAGCAGATGAGCAGTTCTTC. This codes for CASSPSRIGLAGADEQFF. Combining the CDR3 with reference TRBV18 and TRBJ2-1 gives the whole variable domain NAGVMQNPRHLVRRRGQEARLRCSPMKGHSHVYWYRQLPEEGLKFMVYLQKENIIDESGMPKERFSAEFPKEGPSILRIQQVVRGDSAAYFCASSPSRIGLAGADEQFFGPGTRLTVL.

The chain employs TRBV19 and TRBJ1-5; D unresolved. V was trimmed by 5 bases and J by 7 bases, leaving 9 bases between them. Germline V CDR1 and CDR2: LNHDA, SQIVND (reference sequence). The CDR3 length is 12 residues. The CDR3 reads CASSQDLQPQHF. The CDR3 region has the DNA TGTGCCAGTAGTCAGGATTTGCAGCCCCAGCATTTT.

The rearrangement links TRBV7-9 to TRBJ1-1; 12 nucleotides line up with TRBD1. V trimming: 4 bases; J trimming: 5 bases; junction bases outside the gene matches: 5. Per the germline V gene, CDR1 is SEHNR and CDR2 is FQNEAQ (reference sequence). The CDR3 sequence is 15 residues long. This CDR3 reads CASSSGTGGQTEAFF. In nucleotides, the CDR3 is TGTGCCAGCAGCTCTGGGACAGGGGGCCAGACTGAAGCTTTCTTT.

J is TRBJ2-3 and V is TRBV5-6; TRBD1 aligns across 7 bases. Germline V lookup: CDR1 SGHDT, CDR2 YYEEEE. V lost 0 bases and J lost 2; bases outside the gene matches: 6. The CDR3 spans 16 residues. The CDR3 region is CASSLDWDSYTDTQYF. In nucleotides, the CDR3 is TGTGCCAGCAGCTTGGACTGGGACAGCTACACAGATACGCAGTATTTT.

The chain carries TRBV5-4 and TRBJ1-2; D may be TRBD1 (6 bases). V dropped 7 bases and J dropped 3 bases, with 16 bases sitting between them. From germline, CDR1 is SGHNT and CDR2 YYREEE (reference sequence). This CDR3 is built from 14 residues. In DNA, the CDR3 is TGTGCCAGCCGATTGGCGGGGGGCGACTATGGCTACACCTTC. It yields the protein CASRLAGGDYGYTF.

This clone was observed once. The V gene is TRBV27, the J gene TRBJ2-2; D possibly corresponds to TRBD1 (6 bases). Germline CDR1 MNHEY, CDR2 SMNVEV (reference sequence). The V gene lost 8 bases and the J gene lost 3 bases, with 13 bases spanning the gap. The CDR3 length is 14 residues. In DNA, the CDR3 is TGTGCCAGCTCCCGGCCAGGGGACACCGGGGAGCTGTTTTTT. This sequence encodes CASSRPGDTGELFF.

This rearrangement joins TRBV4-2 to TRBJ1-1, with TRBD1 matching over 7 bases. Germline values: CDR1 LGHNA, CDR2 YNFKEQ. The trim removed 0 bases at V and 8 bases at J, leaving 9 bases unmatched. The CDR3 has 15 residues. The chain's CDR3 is CASSQETAGGSEAFF. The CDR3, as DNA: TGTGCCAGCAGCCAAGAAACGGCAGGGGGGTCAGAAGCTTTCTTT.